This is a list of T cell receptor beta chains from one sample in a study of tumor and adjacent non-tumor tissue in lung cancer. Each CDR3 protein gets one entry after TCRdb re-called the multiplex PCR reads with MiXCR. Of around 40,000 distinct CDR3 sequences listed, over 55% were seen once; the top ten hold over 40%. Material: distant non-tumor lung tissue. The receptors shown here come from a man aged 50 to 60 with non-small cell lung cancer. The CDR3 runs from the conserved cysteine through the conserved F or W. A D gene is named only where the DNA matches it firmly. Clone size, where shown, is once, few, many, or a class for clones that have expanded.

abundance	j_gene	v_gene	d_gene	CDR3nt	CDR3aa
NA	TRBJ2-2	TRBV28	TRBD2	TGTGCCAGCAGTTTCGGACTAGCGGGGGGGGCTAATCACGGGGAGCTGTTTTTT	CASSFGLAGGANHGELFF
few	TRBJ2-5	TRBV28	NA	TGTGCCAGCAGTTTATTAGGCGGGAAAGAGACCCAGTACTTC	CASSLLGGKETQYF
NA	TRBJ1-2	TRBV12-3/TRBV12-4	NA	TGTGCCAGCAGACCGAGGGACTCGGACGGCTACGCCTTC	CASRPRDSDGYAF
NA	TRBJ1-1	TRBV29-1	NA	TGCAGCGTTGGAAATTACTGGGAGGGAGCTTTCTTT	CSVGNYWEGAFF
NA	TRBJ1-2	TRBV6-6	NA	TGTGCCATTTCCCGAGAGGGCAACTATGGCTACACCTTC	CAISREGNYGYTF
NA	TRBJ2-7	TRBV6-1	NA	TGTGCCAGCAGTGAAGCAGGGACGTCCCTCCAGGAGCAGTACTTC	CASSEAGTSLQEQYF
NA	TRBJ1-1	TRBV20-1	TRBD1	TGCAGTGCTAGAGTTTCGACAGGGGGGTATGTTGGACTGATGAACACTGAAGCTTTCTTT	CSARVSTGGYVGLMNTEAFF
NA	TRBJ2-5	TRBV5-1	NA	TGCGCCAGCAGCTTGGGGTGGACAGACCAAGAGACCCAGTACTTC	CASSLGWTDQETQYF
NA	TRBJ2-5	TRBV7-9	NA	TGTGCCAGCAGCTTAGCCGGCAGGGAGGAAGGGACCCAGTACTTC	CASSLAGREEGTQYF
NA	TRBJ2-7	TRBV29-1	NA	TGCAGCGTTGCCGAGAGTCCCCACTACGAGCAGTACTTC	CSVAESPHYEQYF
NA	TRBJ2-3	TRBV4-2	TRBD1	TGTGCTAGCCGCCAAAGTATTGAGGGGGCGAGCACAGATACGCAGTATTTT	CASRQSIEGASTDTQYF
NA	TRBJ2-1	TRBV28	NA	TGTACCAGCAGCTACGGCGGCAGATATTACAATGAGCAGTTCTTC	CTSSYGGRYYNEQFF
NA	TRBJ2-5	TRBV11-2	NA	TGTGCCAGCGGGGGGGGGGCCGTGAGAGAGACCCAGCACTTC	CASGGGAVRETQHF
NA	TRBJ2-2	TRBV6-5	TRBD1	TGCGCCAGCAGCAAAGGCAGGGGGCAGGCCGGGGGGCTGTTTTTT	CASSKGRGQAGGLFF
once	TRBJ2-1	TRBV28	NA	TGCGCCAGCAGTTCCAGCGGGGGGACAGGCAATGAGCAGTTCTTC	CASSSSGGTGNEQFF
few	TRBJ2-7	TRBV20-1	TRBD2	TGCAGTGTTCCTGCCGCGACTAGCGGGCGGCGGGAGCAGTACTTC	CSVPAATSGRREQYF
NA	TRBJ1-4	TRBV29-1	NA	TGCAGCGTCGGGGAAAGTCCTGGAAAACTGTTTTTT	CSVGESPGKLFF
medium-sized	TRBJ2-1	TRBV11-2	TRBD2	TGTGCCAGCACCGAGATGGGGACTAGCGGGATCAATGAGCAGTTCTTC	CASTEMGTSGINEQFF
many	TRBJ2-7	TRBV5-1	NA	TGCGCCAGCAGCAGAGACTACTACGAGCAGTACTTC	CASSRDYYEQYF
many	TRBJ2-1	TRBV28	NA	TGTGCCAGCAGTCCTCTGCTTGAGCAGTTCTTC	CASSPLLEQFF
NA	TRBJ2-7	TRBV6-1	TRBD1	TGTGCCAGCAGTGGCCTCCTGACAGGGGCCTCCTACGAGCAGTACTTC	CASSGLLTGASYEQYF
NA	TRBJ2-1	TRBV11-3	TRBD2	TGTGCCAGCAACCCCGGGACTAACGGATACAATGAGCAGTTCTTC	CASNPGTNGYNEQFF
NA	TRBJ1-2	TRBV6-5	NA	TGTGCCATCAGTAGTTTCAGAGAAGCTTATGACTACACCTTC	CAISSFREAYDYTF
few	TRBJ1-1	TRBV7-2	NA	TGTACCAGCAGCTTAGAACGGACGGAGGGGACTGAAGCTTTCTTT	CTSSLERTEGTEAFF
many	TRBJ2-1	TRBV28	NA	TGTGCCAGCACCCGGCAGAGCTCCTACAATGAGCAGTTCTTC	CASTRQSSYNEQFF
NA	TRBJ1-1	TRBV11-2	NA	TGTGCCAGCAGTCCAGGTGGGCCGGACACTGAAGCTTTCTTT	CASSPGGPDTEAFF
NA	TRBJ2-3	TRBV7-2	TRBD2	TGTGCCAGCAGCTCACCCAGGACTAGCGGGGGGATGAACACAGATACGCAGTATTTT	CASSSPRTSGGMNTDTQYF
NA	TRBJ2-1	TRBV24-1	TRBD1	TGTACCACAAAGGGACAGGGGTCCTACAATGAGCAGTTCTTC	CTTKGQGSYNEQFF
NA	TRBJ2-3	TRBV6-1	NA	TGTGCCAGCGGTGAAGCGCAGAGGGGAAGGACAGATACGCAGTATTTT	CASGEAQRGRTDTQYF
NA	TRBJ2-3	TRBV11-3	NA	TGTGCCAGCAGCTTAGGTAGAACATCGGATACGCAGTATTTT	CASSLGRTSDTQYF
NA	TRBJ2-1	TRBV5-1	TRBD2	TGCGCCAGCAGCTTGGGACAACTAGCGGGGGGACAGGGGTCCTACAATGAGCAGTTCTTC	CASSLGQLAGGQGSYNEQFF
NA	TRBJ2-3	TRBV5-1	NA	TGCGCCAGCAGGGGACCCAGCACAGATACGCAGTATTTT	CASRGPSTDTQYF
many	TRBJ2-7	TRBV20-1	NA	TGCAGTCCCGGGGTACAAGACAGAAACTCCTACGAGCAGTACTTC	CSPGVQDRNSYEQYF
many	TRBJ1-2	TRBV6-5	TRBD1	TGTGCCAGCAGTTACACAGACAGGGACGGCTACACCTTC	CASSYTDRDGYTF
few	TRBJ1-2	TRBV7-8	TRBD1	TGTGCCAGCAGCTCCGGGACAGTCGGCTACACCTTC	CASSSGTVGYTF
many	TRBJ2-5	TRBV10-3	TRBD1	TGTGCCATCAGGAGGGGACAGGGGGGAGAGACCCAGTACTTC	CAIRRGQGGETQYF
many	TRBJ1-6	TRBV29-1	TRBD1	TGCAGCGTTCGACAGGGATGGAATTCACCCCTCCACTTT	CSVRQGWNSPLHF
NA	TRBJ2-2	TRBV20-1	TRBD2	TGCAGTGCTAAAATCACGACTAGCGGGTTGAACACCGGGGAGCTGTTTTTT	CSAKITTSGLNTGELFF
NA	TRBJ1-5	TRBV6-5	NA	TGTCACAGCAGTTACACGAGTGACAGTTCGCAGCCCCAGCATTTT	CHSSYTSDSSQPQHF
many	TRBJ2-3	TRBV12-3/TRBV12-4	NA	TGTGCCAGCAGTTGGCTAACGGATACGCAGTATTTT	CASSWLTDTQYF
few	TRBJ2-2	TRBV5-8	TRBD2	TGTGCCAGCAGCCTAACTAGCGGGGCAACCGGGGAGCTGTTTTTT	CASSLTSGATGELFF
NA	TRBJ1-2	TRBV5-1	TRBD1	TGCGCCAGCATCCACCGGGACAGGGGGACTTATGGCTACACCTTC	CASIHRDRGTYGYTF
once	TRBJ2-3	TRBV6-1	NA	TGTGCCAGCAGTACCAAAGGTACAGATACGCAGTATTTT	CASSTKGTDTQYF
NA	TRBJ2-3	TRBV29-1	NA	TGCAGCGCGCGCTCGGATGCGCAGTATTTC	CSARSDAQYF
NA	TRBJ2-1	TRBV29-1	NA	TGCAGCGTCGAAGTTCTAGCGAGGGGGCAGAATGAGCAATTCTTC	CSVEVLARGQNEQFF